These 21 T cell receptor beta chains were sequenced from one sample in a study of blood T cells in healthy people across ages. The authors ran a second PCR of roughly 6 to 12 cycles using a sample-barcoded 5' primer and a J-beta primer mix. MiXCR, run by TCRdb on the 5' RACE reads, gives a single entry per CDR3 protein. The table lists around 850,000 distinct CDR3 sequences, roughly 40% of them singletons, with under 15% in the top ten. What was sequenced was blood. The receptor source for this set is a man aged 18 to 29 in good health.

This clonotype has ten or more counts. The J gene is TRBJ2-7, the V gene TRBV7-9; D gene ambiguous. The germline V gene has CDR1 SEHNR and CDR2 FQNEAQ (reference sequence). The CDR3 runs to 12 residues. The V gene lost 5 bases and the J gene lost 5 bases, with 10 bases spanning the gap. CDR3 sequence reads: CASSSETHEQYF. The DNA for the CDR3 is TGTGCCAGCAGCAGCGAAACCCACGAGCAGTACTTC.

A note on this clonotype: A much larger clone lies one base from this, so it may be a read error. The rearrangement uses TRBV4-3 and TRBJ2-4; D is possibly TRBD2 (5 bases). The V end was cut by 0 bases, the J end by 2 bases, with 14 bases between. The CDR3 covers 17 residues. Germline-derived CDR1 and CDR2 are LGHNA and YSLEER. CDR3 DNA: TGCGCCAGCAGCCAAGAGGAGAGGGTGAGAACCAAAAACATTCAGTACTTC. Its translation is CASSQEERVRTKNIQYF.

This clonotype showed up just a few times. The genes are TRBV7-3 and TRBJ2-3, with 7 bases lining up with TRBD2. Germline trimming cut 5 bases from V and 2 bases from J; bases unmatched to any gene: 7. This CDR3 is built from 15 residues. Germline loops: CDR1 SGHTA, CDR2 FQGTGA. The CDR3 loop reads CASSPASGATDTQYF. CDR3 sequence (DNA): TGTGCCAGCAGCCCCGCTAGCGGTGCCACAGATACGCAGTATTTT.

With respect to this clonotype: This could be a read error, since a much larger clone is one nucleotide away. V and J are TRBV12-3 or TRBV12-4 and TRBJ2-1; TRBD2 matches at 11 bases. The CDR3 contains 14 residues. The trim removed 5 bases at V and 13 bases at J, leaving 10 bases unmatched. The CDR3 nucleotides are TGTGCCAGCAGTCCTAGCGGGGGGTCTCAGACCCAGTTCTTC. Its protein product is CASSPSGGSQTQFF.

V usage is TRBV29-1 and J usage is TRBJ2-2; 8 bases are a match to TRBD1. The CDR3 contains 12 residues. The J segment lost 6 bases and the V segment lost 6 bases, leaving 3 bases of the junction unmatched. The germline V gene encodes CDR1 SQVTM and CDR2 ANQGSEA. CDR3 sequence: CSVTTGAGELFF. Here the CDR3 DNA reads TGCAGCGTCACGACAGGGGCCGGGGAGCTGTTTTTT.

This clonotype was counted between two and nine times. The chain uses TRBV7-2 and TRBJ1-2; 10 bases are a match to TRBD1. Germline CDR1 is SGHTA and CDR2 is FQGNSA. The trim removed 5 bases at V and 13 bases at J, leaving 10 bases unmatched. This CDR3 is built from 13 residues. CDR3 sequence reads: CASSLSRQGACTF. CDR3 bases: TGTGCCAGCAGCCTCTCCAGACAGGGGGCCTGCACCTTC. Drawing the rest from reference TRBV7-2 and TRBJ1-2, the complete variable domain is GAGVSQSPSNKVTEKGKDVELRCDPISGHTALYWYRQSLGQGLEFLIYFQGNSAPDKSGLPSDRFSAERTGGSVSTLTIQRTQQEDSAVYLCASSLSRQGACTFGSGTRLTVV.

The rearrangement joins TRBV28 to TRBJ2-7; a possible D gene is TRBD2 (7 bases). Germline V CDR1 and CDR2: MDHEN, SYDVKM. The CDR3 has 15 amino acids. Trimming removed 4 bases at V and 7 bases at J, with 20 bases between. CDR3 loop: CASSSAKGGDNEQYF. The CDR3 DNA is TGTGCCAGCAGTTCCGCTAAGGGGGGGGACAATGAGCAGTACTTC. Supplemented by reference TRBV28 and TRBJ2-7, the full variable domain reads DVKVTQSSRYLVKRTGEKVFLECVQDMDHENMFWYRQDPGLGLRLIYFSYDVKMKEKGDIPEGYSVSREKKERFSLILESASTNQTSMYLCASSSAKGGDNEQYFGPGTRLTVT.

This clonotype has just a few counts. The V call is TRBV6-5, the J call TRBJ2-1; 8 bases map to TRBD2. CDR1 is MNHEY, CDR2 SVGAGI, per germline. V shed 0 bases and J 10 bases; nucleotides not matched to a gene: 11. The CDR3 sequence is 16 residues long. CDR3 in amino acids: CASSYSGLAIMGEQFF. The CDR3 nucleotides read TGTGCCAGCAGTTACTCAGGACTAGCCATCATGGGGGAGCAGTTCTTC.

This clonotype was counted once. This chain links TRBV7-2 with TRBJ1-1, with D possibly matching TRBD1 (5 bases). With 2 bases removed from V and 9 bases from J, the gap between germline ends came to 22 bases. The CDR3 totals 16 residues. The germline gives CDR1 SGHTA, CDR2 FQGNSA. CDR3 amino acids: CASSLRGAGTGLKAFF. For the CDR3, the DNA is TGTGCCAGCAGCTTAAGAGGCGCCGGGACGGGTTTGAAAGCTTTCTTT.

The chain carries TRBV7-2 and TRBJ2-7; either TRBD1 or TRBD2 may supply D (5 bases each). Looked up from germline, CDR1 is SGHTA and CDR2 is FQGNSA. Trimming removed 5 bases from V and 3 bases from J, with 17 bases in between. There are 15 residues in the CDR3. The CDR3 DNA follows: TGTGCCAGCAGCATTACCCCGGGACGGATCTACGAGCAGTACTTC. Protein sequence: CASSITPGRIYEQYF.

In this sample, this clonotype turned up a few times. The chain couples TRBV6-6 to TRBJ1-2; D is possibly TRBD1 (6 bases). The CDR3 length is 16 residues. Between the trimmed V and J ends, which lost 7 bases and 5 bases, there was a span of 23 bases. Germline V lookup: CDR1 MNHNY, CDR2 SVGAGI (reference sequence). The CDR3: CASTHGGDRPLYGYTF. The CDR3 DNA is TGTGCCAGCACCCACGGAGGAGACAGGCCACTTTATGGCTACACCTTC.

This CDR3 is CASSTAPTGGNTEAFF. Here the CDR3 DNA reads TGCGCCAGCAGCACAGCTCCGACAGGGGGGAACACTGAAGCTTTCTTT. This chain joins TRBV5-1 and TRBJ1-1; TRBD1 matches 9 bases. Looked up from germline, CDR1 is SGHRS and CDR2 is YFSETQ. The V gene end was trimmed by 4 bases and the J gene end by 1 base; junction bases not matched to a gene: 8. CDR3 length: 16 amino acids.

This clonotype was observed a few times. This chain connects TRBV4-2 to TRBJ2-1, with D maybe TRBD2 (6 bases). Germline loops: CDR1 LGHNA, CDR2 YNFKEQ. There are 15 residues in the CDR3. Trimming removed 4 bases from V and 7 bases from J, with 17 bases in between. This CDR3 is CASSPKGTAINEQFF. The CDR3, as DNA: TGTGCCAGCAGCCCCAAGGGGACTGCTATTAATGAGCAGTTCTTC.

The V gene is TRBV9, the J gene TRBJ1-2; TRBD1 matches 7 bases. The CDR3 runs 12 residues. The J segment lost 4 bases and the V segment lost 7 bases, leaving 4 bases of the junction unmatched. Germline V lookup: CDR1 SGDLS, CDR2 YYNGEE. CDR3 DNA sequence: TGTGCCAGCCAAGACAGGGTCTATGGCTACACCTTC. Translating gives CASQDRVYGYTF.

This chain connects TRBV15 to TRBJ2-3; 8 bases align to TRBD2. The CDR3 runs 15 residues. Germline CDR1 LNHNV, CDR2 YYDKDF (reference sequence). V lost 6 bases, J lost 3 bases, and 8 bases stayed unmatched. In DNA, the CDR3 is TGTGCCACCAGTAAGACGGGGGGGCCGACAGATACGCAGTATTTT. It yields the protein CATSKTGGPTDTQYF.

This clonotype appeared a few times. The CDR3 loop is CASSLFNPIGPAYNEQFF. The CDR3 DNA is TGTGCCAGCAGTTTATTTAATCCCATCGGACCGGCCTACAATGAGCAGTTCTTC. The chain employs TRBV27 and TRBJ2-1; D uncertain. The V end lost 1 base, the J end lost 2 bases, and 18 bases lay between the germline ends. The CDR3 loop spans 18 amino acids. CDR1 and CDR2 from the germline V gene are MNHEY and SMNVEV (reference sequence).

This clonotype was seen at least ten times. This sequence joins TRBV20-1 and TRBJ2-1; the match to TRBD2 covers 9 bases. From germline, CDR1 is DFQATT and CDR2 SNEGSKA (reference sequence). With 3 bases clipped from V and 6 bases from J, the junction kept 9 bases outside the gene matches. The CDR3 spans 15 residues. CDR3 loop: CSASLGTSFRNEQFF. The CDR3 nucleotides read TGCAGTGCTAGTTTGGGGACTAGCTTCCGCAATGAGCAGTTCTTC.

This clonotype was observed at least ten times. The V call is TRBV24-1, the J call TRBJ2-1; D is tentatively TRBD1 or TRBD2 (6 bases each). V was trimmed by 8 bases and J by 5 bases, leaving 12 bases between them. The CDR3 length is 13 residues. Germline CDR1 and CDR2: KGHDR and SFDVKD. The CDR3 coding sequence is TGTGCCACCACCGGGGGCACAAACAATGAGCAGTTCTTC. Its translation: CATTGGTNNEQFF.

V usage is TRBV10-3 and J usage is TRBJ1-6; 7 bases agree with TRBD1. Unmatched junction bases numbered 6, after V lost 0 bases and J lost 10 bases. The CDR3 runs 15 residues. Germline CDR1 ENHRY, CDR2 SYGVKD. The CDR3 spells CAISESTGALSPLHF. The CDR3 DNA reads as TGTGCCATCAGTGAGTCTACAGGGGCGTTATCACCCCTCCACTTT.

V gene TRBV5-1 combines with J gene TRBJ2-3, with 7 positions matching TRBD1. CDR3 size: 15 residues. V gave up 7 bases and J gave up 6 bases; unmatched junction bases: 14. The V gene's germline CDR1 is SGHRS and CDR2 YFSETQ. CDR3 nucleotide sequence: TGCGCCAGCCGAATTAGCGAGGGGGCGTCGGATACGCAGTATTTT. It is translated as CASRISEGASDTQYF.

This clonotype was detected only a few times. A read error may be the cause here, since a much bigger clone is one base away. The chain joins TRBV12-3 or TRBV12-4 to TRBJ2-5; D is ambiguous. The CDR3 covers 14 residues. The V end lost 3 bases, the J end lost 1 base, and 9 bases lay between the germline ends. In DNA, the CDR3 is TGTGCCAGCAGTTTGGGGATGGCCCAAGAGACCCAGTACTTC. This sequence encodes CASSLGMAQETQYF.